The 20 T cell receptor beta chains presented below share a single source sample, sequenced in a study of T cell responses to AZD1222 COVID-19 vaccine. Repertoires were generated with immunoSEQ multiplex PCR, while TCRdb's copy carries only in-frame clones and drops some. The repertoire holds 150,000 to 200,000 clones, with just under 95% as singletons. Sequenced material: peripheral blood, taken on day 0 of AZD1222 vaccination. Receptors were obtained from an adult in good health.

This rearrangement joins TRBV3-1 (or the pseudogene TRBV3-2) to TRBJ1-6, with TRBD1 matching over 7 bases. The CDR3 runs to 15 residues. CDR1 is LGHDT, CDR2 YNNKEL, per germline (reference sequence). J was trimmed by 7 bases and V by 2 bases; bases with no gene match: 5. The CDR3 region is CASSQNQGGNSPLHF. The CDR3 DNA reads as TGTGCCAGCAGCCAAAATCAGGGGGGAAATTCACCCCTCCACTTT.

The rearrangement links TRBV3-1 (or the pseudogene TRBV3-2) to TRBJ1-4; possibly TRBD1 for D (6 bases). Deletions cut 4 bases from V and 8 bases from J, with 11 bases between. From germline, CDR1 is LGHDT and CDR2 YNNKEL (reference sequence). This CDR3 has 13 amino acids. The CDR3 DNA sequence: TGTGCCAGCAGCCTGGACAGCGACGAAAAACTGTTTTTT. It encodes CASSLDSDEKLFF.

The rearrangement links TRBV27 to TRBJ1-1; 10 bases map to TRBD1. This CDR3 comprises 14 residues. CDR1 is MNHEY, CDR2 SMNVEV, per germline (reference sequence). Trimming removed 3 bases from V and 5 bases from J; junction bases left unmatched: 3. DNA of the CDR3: TGTGCCAGCAGTTTCGGGACAGGGGTTACTGAAGCTTTCTTT. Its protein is CASSFGTGVTEAFF.

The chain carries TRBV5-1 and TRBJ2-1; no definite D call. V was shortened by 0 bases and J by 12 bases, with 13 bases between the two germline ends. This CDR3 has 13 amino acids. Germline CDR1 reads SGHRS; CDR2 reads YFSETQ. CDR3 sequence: CASSLVAEDGQFF. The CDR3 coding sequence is TGCGCCAGCAGCTTGGTTGCAGAGGACGGGCAGTTCTTC.

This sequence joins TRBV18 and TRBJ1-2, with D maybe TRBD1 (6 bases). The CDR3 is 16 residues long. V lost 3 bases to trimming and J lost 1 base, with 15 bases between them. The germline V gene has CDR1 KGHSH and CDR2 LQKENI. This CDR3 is CASSPQGRDNNYGYTF. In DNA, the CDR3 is TGTGCCAGCTCACCTCAGGGCAGGGACAATAACTATGGCTACACCTTC.

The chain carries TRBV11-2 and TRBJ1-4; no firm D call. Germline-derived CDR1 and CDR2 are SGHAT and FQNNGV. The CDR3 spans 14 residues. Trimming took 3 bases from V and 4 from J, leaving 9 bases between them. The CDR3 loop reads CASSFGNFNEKLFF. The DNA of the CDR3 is TGTGCCAGCAGCTTTGGGAATTTTAATGAAAAACTGTTTTTT.

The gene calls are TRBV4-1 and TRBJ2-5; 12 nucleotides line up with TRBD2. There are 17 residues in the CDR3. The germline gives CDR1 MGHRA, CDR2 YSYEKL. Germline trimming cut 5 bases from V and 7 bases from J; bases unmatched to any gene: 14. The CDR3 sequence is CASSFQLAGGPEGTQYF. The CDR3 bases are TGCGCCAGCAGCTTCCAACTAGCGGGGGGCCCGGAAGGGACCCAGTACTTC.

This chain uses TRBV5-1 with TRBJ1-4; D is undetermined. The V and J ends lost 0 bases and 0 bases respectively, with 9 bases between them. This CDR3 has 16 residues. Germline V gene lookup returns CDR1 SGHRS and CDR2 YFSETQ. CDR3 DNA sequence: TGCGCCAGCAGCTTGGTCAGTTCTGCAACTAATGAAAAACTGTTTTTT. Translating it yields CASSLVSSATNEKLFF.

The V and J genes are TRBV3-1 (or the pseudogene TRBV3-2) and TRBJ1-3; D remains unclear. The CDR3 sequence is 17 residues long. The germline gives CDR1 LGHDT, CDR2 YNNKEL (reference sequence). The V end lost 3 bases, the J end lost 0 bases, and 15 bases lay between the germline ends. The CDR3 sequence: CASSQCSVRISGNTIYF. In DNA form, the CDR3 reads TGTGCCAGCAGCCAGTGTAGTGTCAGGATCTCTGGAAACACCATATATTTT.

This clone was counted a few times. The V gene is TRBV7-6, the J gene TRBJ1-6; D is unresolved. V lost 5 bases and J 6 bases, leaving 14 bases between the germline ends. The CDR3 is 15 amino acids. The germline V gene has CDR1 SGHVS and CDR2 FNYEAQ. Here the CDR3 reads CASSPGRGINSPLHF. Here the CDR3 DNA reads TGTGCCAGCAGCCCCGGTCGGGGTATTAATTCACCCCTCCACTTT.

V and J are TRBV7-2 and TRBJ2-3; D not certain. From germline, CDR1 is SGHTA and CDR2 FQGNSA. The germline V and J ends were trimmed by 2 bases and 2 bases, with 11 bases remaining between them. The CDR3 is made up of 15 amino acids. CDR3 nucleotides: TGTGCCAGCAGCTTACTTTCCACCCTCACAGATACGCAGTATTTT. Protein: CASSLLSTLTDTQYF.

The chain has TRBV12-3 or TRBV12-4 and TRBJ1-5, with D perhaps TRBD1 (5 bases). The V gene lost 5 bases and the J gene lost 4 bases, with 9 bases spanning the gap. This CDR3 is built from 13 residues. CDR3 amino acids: CASSTGQNQPQHF. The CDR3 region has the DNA TGTGCCAGCAGTACAGGACAAAATCAGCCCCAGCATTTT.

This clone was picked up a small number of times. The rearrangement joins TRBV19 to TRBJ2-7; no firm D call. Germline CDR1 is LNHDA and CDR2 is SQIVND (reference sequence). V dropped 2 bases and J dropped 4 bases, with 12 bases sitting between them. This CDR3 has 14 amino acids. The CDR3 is CASSISVRFYEQYF. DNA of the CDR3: TGTGCCAGTAGTATATCGGTCCGCTTTTACGAGCAGTACTTC.

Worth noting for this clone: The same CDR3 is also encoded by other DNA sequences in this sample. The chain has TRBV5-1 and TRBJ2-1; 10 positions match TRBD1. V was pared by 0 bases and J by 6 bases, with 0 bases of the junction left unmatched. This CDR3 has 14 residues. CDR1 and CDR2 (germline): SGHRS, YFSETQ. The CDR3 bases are TGCGCCAGCAGCTTGGGGACAGGGGGCAATGAGCAGTTCTTC. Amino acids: CASSLGTGGNEQFF.

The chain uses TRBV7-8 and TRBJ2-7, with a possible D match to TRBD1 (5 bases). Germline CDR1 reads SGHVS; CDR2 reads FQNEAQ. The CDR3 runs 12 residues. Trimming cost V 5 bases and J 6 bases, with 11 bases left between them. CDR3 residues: CASSPQGFEQYF. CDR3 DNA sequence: TGTGCCAGCAGCCCCCAGGGTTTCGAGCAGTACTTC.

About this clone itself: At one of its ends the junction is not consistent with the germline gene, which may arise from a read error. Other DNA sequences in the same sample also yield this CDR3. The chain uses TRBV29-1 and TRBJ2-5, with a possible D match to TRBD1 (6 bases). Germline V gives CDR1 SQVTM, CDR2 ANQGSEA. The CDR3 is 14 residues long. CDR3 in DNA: TGTAGCGTCCAGGGACAAATCATCCAAGAGACCCAGTACTTC. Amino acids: CSVQGQIIQETQYF.

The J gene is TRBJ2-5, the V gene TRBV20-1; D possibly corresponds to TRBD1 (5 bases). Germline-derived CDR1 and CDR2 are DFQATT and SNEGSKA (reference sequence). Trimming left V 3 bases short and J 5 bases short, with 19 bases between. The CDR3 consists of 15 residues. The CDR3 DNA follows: TGCAGTGCTAGTGGGGCGGAAGGGGATGCGGAGACCCAGTACTTC. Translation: CSASGAEGDAETQYF.

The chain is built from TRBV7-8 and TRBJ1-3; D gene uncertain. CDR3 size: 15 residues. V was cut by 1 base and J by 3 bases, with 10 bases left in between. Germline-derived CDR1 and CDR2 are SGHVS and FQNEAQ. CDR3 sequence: CASSLERVGGNTIYF. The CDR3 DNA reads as TGTGCCAGCAGCTTAGAAAGGGTCGGTGGAAACACCATATATTTT.

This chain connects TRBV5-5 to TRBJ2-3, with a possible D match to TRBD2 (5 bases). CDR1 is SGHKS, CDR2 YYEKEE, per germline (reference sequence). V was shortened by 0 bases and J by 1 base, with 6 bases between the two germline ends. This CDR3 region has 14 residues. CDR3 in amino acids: CASSLGGGTDTQYF. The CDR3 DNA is TGTGCCAGCAGCTTGGGGGGAGGCACAGATACGCAGTATTTT.

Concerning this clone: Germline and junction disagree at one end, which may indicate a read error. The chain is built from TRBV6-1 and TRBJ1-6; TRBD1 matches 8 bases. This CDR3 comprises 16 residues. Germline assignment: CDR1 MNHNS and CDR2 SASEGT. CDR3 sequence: CASIERRTGPNSPLHF. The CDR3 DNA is TGTGCCAGCATTGAACGCCGGACAGGGCCCAATTCACCCCTCCACTTT.